These 32 T cell receptor beta chains share one sample of origin, sequenced in a study of shared clonotypes between healthy human individuals (dated by TCRdb to the early 2020s). Receptors were amplified or captured by the immunoSEQ multiplex PCR assay. TCRdb carries this immuneACCESS record with in-frame sequences only. Its versions omit some clonotypes, under half of them owing to an unresolved V gene in the studies checked, with the rest unexplained. For this sample there are over a million clones; 75% to 85% appear just once. The top ten constitute around 0.47% of the sample. The sample taken for sequencing was memory CD4+ T cells from PBMCs. Explained via the paper, the cell subset or site label denotes: CD45RA-negative fraction. The receptors come from a man aged 18-30 years in good health. Some clones in this sample may be carry-over from other donors' samples.

This sequence joins TRBV18 and TRBJ1-5; maybe TRBD1 (5 bases). Germline V gene data show CDR1 as KGHSH and CDR2 as LQKENI. The CDR3 loop spans 14 amino acids. Trimming shortened V by 2 bases and J by 7 bases, and 12 bases separated the two germline ends. CDR3 sequence (DNA): TGTGCCAGCTCACCAATGAGAGGGGCCCAGCCCCAGCATTTT. Translating gives CASSPMRGAQPQHF.

The chain joins TRBV7-6 to TRBJ2-2; D gene ambiguous. Looked up from germline, CDR1 is SGHVS and CDR2 is FNYEAQ. The CDR3 extends over 14 amino acids. V lost 1 base and J 8 bases, leaving 11 bases between the germline ends. Written as DNA, the CDR3 is TGTGCCAGCAGCTTAGGTCCCCCTGGGGGGGAGCTGTTTTTT. It encodes CASSLGPPGGELFF.

V gene TRBV29-1 combines with J gene TRBJ2-1; 7 positions match TRBD1. Germline V gene lookup returns CDR1 SQVTM and CDR2 ANQGSEA. After removal of 5 bases from V and 9 bases from J, the junction contained 7 bases not matched to a gene. The CDR3 has 12 amino acids. The CDR3 DNA reads as TGCAGCGTTCAAAAGGGGGCGGGTGAGCAGTTCTTC. This sequence encodes CSVQKGAGEQFF.

The chain carries TRBV18 and TRBJ2-7; TRBD1 matches at 7 bases. This CDR3 is built from 15 residues. The germline gives CDR1 KGHSH, CDR2 LQKENI. V shed 3 bases and J 7 bases; nucleotides not matched to a gene: 12. CDR3 sequence reads: CASSPPVGGSGEQYF. CDR3 coding DNA: TGTGCCAGCTCACCCCCCGTAGGGGGCTCAGGGGAGCAGTACTTC.

This clone was seen once. The rearrangement links TRBV28 to TRBJ2-6; D might be TRBD1 (6 bases). Per germline, CDR1 MDHEN and CDR2 SYDVKM. CDR3 length equals 17 residues. V lost 2 bases and J 0 bases, leaving 11 bases between the germline ends. DNA of the CDR3: TGTGCCAGCAGTTTACAGACAGGACGCTCTGGGGCCAACGTCCTGACTTTC. Amino acid sequence: CASSLQTGRSGANVLTF.

The CDR3 DNA follows: TGTGCCAGCAGTAGCCACTTCCGCTCCTACAATGAGCAGTTCTTC. It encodes CASSSHFRSYNEQFF. The chain is built from TRBV6-5 and TRBJ2-1; D not certain. Trimming stripped 5 bases from V and 0 bases from J, with 11 bases between. Germline loops: CDR1 MNHEY, CDR2 SVGAGI. The CDR3 has 15 amino acids.

This clone was picked up one time. The chain is built from TRBV6-5 and TRBJ2-7, with a possible D match to TRBD1 (6 bases). Germline CDR1 reads MNHEY; CDR2 reads SVGAGI. V was pared by 7 bases and J by 0 bases, with 13 bases between. The CDR3 loop spans 14 amino acids. The CDR3 is CASKTGLSSYEQYF. For the CDR3, the DNA is TGTGCCAGCAAGACAGGCTTGAGCTCCTACGAGCAGTACTTC.

The V and J genes are TRBV27 and TRBJ2-3, with 9 bases identical to TRBD2. The CDR3 runs to 17 residues. With 5 bases clipped from V and 5 bases from J, the junction kept 14 bases outside the gene matches. Per the germline V gene, CDR1 is MNHEY and CDR2 is SMNVEV (reference sequence). DNA for the CDR3: TGTGCCAGCAGTCCCCAGAAGATAGCGGGAGCTGTAGATACGCAGTATTTT. Residues: CASSPQKIAGAVDTQYF.

The V call is TRBV2, the J call TRBJ2-5, with 8 bases identical to TRBD2. This CDR3 has 14 residues. Trimming at V came to 6 bases and at J to 4 bases, leaving 7 bases not matched to a gene. CDR1 and CDR2 (germline): SNHLY, FYNNEI. The CDR3 reads CASRQGLAGETQYF. In DNA form, the CDR3 reads TGTGCCAGCAGGCAGGGCCTAGCGGGAGAGACCCAGTACTTC.

Here the CDR3 DNA reads TGTGCCAGCAGTGACTACAGCTCCTACGAGCAGTACTTC. Translation gives CASSDYSSYEQYF. The rearrangement joins TRBV6-1 to TRBJ2-7, with unresolved D. Germline V gene data show CDR1 as MNHNS and CDR2 as SASEGT. Trimming stripped 3 bases from V and 0 bases from J, with 6 bases between. CDR3 length: 13 residues.

The chain is built from TRBV6-4 and TRBJ2-2, with TRBD2 identical over 15 bases. V trimming: 5 bases; J trimming: 1 base; junction bases outside the gene matches: 2. This CDR3 is built from 17 residues. From germline, CDR1 is MRHNA and CDR2 SNTAGT. As DNA, the CDR3 is TGTGCCAGCAGTTCGGGACTAGCGGGAGGGAACACCGGGGAGCTGTTTTTT. Its protein is CASSSGLAGGNTGELFF.

The chain uses TRBV6-6 and TRBJ2-7; TRBD1 agrees at 9 bases. Trimming at V came to 0 bases and at J to 2 bases, leaving 5 bases not matched to a gene. Germline V gene data show CDR1 as MNHNY and CDR2 as SVGAGI (reference sequence). The CDR3 totals 16 residues. DNA of the CDR3: TGTGCCAGCAGTTACTCGGGGGACAGGGTTACCTACGAGCAGTACTTC. Protein sequence: CASSYSGDRVTYEQYF.

The rearrangement links TRBV15 to TRBJ2-7, with D possibly matching TRBD2 (7 bases). The CDR3 has 15 amino acids. V was shortened by 5 bases and J by 4 bases, with 18 bases between the two germline ends. The V gene's germline CDR1 is LNHNV and CDR2 YYDKDF (reference sequence). As DNA, the CDR3 is TGTGCCACCAGCCCTCGGGGGGCGGGTCGTTACGAGCAGTACTTC. Translated: CATSPRGAGRYEQYF.

A single count supports this clone. The rearrangement uses TRBV5-1 and TRBJ2-4, with TRBD2 as a possible D gene (6 bases). Between the trimmed V and J ends, which lost 0 bases and 2 bases, there was a span of 15 bases. Germline values: CDR1 SGHRS, CDR2 YFSETQ. The CDR3 has 17 amino acids. CDR3 bases: TGCGCCAGCAGCTTGGCTCCCAGGGCGGGGACCAAAAACATTCAGTACTTC. This codes for CASSLAPRAGTKNIQYF.

With respect to this clone: The sample carries other DNA sequences with the same CDR3. V usage is TRBV19 and J usage is TRBJ2-7; 10 bases align to TRBD1. Unmatched junction bases numbered 1, after V lost 4 bases and J lost 1 base. In germline, CDR1 is LNHDA, CDR2 SQIVND (reference sequence). This CDR3 has 14 residues. The CDR3 protein is CASSRDRGSYEQYF. The CDR3 nucleotides read TGTGCCAGTAGTAGGGACAGGGGATCCTACGAGCAGTACTTC.

V gene TRBV7-8 combines with J gene TRBJ2-3; D unclear. V was shortened by 7 bases and J by 6 bases, with 14 bases between the two germline ends. Germline CDR1 and CDR2: SGHVS and FQNEAQ. This CDR3 spans 13 amino acids. CDR3 nucleotides: TGTGCCAGCATAGACGGGCGCTTGGATACGCAGTATTTT. Translated: CASIDGRLDTQYF.

This clone was counted many times. The chain combines TRBV28 with TRBJ2-7; weak D call: TRBD2 (6 bases). The CDR3 has 15 residues. Germline CDR1 is MDHEN and CDR2 is SYDVKM. Trimming removed 7 bases at V and 3 bases at J, with 19 bases between. CDR3 sequence: CASMGMAGSHYEQYF. CDR3 sequence (DNA): TGTGCCAGCATGGGGATGGCGGGATCCCACTACGAGCAGTACTTC.

The genes are TRBV11-3 and TRBJ2-7; 7 bases fit TRBD2. The V gene's germline CDR1 is SGHNT and CDR2 YENEEA. V trimming: 5 bases; J trimming: 3 bases; junction bases outside the gene matches: 10. This CDR3 contains 15 residues. CDR3 DNA: TGTGCCAGCAGCCCCCACGGGGGGAGTGGCTACGAGCAGTACTTC. Amino acids: CASSPHGGSGYEQYF.

The V gene is TRBV7-3, the J gene TRBJ2-7; D is possibly TRBD2 (5 bases). This CDR3 is 13 amino acids long. V was clipped by 3 bases and J by 3 bases, with 9 bases between them. Germline V gives CDR1 SGHTA, CDR2 FQGTGA. The CDR3 DNA reads as TGTGCCAGCAGCTTGGACTGGAACTACGAGCAGTACTTC. Its translation: CASSLDWNYEQYF.

This clone was detected many times. Additional DNA sequences in this sample encode the identical CDR3. V usage is TRBV18 and J usage is TRBJ2-7; D call uncertain. Trimming pared 0 bases from V and 3 bases from J, leaving 9 bases between. The CDR3 runs 14 residues. CDR1 KGHSH and CDR2 LQKENI come from the germline V gene. CDR3 sequence (DNA): TGTGCCAGCTCACCACCCGGCGGCATCTACGAGCAGTACTTC. Translating it yields CASSPPGGIYEQYF.

This clone was counted a single time. The chain joins TRBV4-1 to TRBJ2-7; 16 nucleotides line up with TRBD2. The CDR3 covers 17 residues. V lost 4 bases to trimming and J lost 2 bases; unmatched junction nucleotides: 5. Germline lookup yields CDR1 MGHRA and CDR2 YSYEKL. The CDR3 loop reads CASSLGLAGGAPYEQYF. The CDR3 coding sequence is TGCGCCAGCAGCCTGGGACTAGCGGGAGGGGCCCCCTACGAGCAGTACTTC.

The chain is built from TRBV7-2 and TRBJ1-5; no firm D call. V lost 4 bases to trimming and J lost 6 bases, with 13 bases between them. This CDR3 is 14 amino acids long. CDR1 is SGHTA and CDR2 is FQGNSA in the germline V gene. CDR3 residues: CASSSQGSGQPQHF. Written as DNA, the CDR3 is TGTGCCAGCAGCTCCCAAGGAAGTGGTCAGCCCCAGCATTTT.

The V call is TRBV19, the J call TRBJ2-5; 9 bases match TRBD1. V lost 9 bases to trimming and J lost 4 bases; unmatched junction nucleotides: 9. CDR3 length: 14 amino acids. CDR1 is LNHDA, CDR2 SQIVND, per germline (reference sequence). CDR3 residues: CASQRTGVGETQYF. CDR3 sequence (DNA): TGTGCCAGCCAGAGGACAGGGGTAGGAGAGACCCAGTACTTC.

The chain recombines TRBV5-1 with TRBJ1-2; 7 bases are shared with TRBD1. The ends lost 1 base at V and 6 bases at J; junction bases unmatched: 9. Looked up from germline, CDR1 is SGHRS and CDR2 is YFSETQ. The CDR3 totals 15 residues. The CDR3 DNA reads TGCGCCAGCAGCTTGATGGTCGACAGGGTTGATGGCTACACCTTC. This translates into CASSLMVDRVDGYTF.

This clone was observed a single time. The chain joins TRBV7-9 to TRBJ1-1, with a tentative D call TRBD1 (5 bases). Germline V gene data show CDR1 as SEHNR and CDR2 as FQNEAQ (reference sequence). The CDR3 extends over 15 amino acids. The V gene lost 2 bases and the J gene lost 1 base, with 11 bases spanning the gap. CDR3 residues: CASSLWGRENTEAFF. DNA for the CDR3: TGTGCCAGCAGCTTATGGGGCCGAGAGAACACTGAAGCTTTCTTT.

The chain is built from TRBV7-8 and TRBJ2-3; D is perhaps TRBD2 (6 bases). Looked up from germline, CDR1 is SGHVS and CDR2 is FQNEAQ. Trimming removed 7 bases from V and 0 bases from J, with 26 bases in between. The CDR3 is 19 amino acids. The chain's CDR3 is CASTIGRWYGRTSTDTQYF. The CDR3 DNA is TGTGCCAGCACGATTGGCCGTTGGTATGGGAGGACTAGCACAGATACGCAGTATTTT.

The chain has TRBV5-5 and TRBJ1-1; D gene uncertain. Trimming pared 2 bases from V and 0 bases from J, leaving 8 bases between. This CDR3 region has 14 residues. Germline V gene sequence: CDR1 SGHKS, CDR2 YYEKEE (reference sequence). CDR3 in DNA: TGTGCCAGCAGCTTAGGCTTCGTGAACACTGAAGCTTTCTTT. Amino acids: CASSLGFVNTEAFF.

The chain is built from TRBV7-2 and TRBJ2-2; tentative D call: TRBD1 (5 bases). V dropped 1 base and J dropped 4 bases, with 10 bases sitting between them. This CDR3 has 15 residues. Germline CDR1 reads SGHTA; CDR2 reads FQGNSA. Here the CDR3 DNA reads TGTGCCAGCAGCTTAGAACAGGCAGTCACCGGGGAGCTGTTTTTT. Amino acid sequence: CASSLEQAVTGELFF.

V is TRBV7-2 and J is TRBJ2-3; 11 bases line up with TRBD2. The CDR3 loop spans 18 amino acids. V shed 7 bases and J 6 bases; nucleotides not matched to a gene: 18. The V gene's germline CDR1 is SGHTA and CDR2 FQGNSA. CDR3 in amino acids: CASTPEGLAVAWGDTQYF. The CDR3 DNA is TGTGCCAGCACCCCGGAGGGACTAGCGGTAGCCTGGGGCGATACGCAGTATTTT.

This clone is a singleton in its sample. The V call is TRBV7-2, the J call TRBJ1-2; D is ambiguous. CDR3 length: 12 residues. Trimming removed 5 bases at V and 7 bases at J, with 11 bases between. Germline CDR1 is SGHTA and CDR2 is FQGNSA. This CDR3 is CASSGKGRGYTF. DNA of the CDR3: TGTGCCAGCAGCGGAAAGGGCCGTGGCTACACCTTC.

The chain combines TRBV14 with TRBJ2-1, with 7 bases matching TRBD2. V shed 4 bases and J 16 bases; nucleotides not matched to a gene: 10. CDR1 is SGHDN, CDR2 FVKESK, per germline. The CDR3 has 12 residues. The CDR3, as DNA: TGTGCCAGCAGCCTGAGCACTAGCGTCTACTTCTTC. Protein sequence: CASSLSTSVYFF.

The rearrangement links TRBV6-1 to TRBJ2-7; 8 bases match TRBD1. The CDR3 covers 15 residues. Germline CDR1 reads MNHNS; CDR2 reads SASEGT. After removal of 4 bases from V and 0 bases from J, the junction contained 5 bases not matched to a gene. Written as DNA, the CDR3 is TGTGCCAGCAGTGGACAGGGGTCCAGCTCCTACGAGCAGTACTTC. Its translation is CASSGQGSSSYEQYF.